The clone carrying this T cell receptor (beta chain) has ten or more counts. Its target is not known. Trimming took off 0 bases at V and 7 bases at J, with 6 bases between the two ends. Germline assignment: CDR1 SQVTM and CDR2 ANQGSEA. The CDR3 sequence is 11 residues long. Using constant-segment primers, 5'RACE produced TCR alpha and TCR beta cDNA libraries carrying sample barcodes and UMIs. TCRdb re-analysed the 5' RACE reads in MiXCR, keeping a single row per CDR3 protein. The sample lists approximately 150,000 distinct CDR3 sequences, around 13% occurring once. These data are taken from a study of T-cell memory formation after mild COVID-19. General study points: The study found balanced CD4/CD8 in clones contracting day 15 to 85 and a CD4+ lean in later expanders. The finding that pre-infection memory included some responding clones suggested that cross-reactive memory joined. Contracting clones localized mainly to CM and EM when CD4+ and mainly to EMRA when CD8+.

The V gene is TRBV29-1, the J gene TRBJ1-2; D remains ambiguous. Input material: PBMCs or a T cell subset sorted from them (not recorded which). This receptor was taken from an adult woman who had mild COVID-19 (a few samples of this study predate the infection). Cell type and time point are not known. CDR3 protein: CSVEDLGGYTF. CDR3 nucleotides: TGCAGCGTTGAAGATTTGGGTGGCTACACCTTC.